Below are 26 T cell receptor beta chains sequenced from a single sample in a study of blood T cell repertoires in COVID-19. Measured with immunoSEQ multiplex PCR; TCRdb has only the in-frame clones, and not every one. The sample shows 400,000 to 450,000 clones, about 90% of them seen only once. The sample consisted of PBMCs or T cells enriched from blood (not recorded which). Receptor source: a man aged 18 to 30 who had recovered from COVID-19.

DNA for the CDR3: TGCGCCAGCAGCCCGACATACCAGAGCCAGCCCCAGCATTTT. Its protein is CASSPTYQSQPQHF. The chain links TRBV4-1 to TRBJ1-5, with D uncertain. This CDR3 spans 14 amino acids. Germline V gene data show CDR1 as MGHRA and CDR2 as YSYEKL. The V gene lost 4 bases and the J gene lost 7 bases, with 14 bases spanning the gap.

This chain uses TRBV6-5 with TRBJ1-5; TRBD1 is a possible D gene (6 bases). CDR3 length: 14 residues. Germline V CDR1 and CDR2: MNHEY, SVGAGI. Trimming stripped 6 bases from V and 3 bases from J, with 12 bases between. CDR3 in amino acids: CASSRGQSNQPQHF. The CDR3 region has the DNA TGTGCCAGCAGCCGCGGACAGTCCAATCAGCCCCAGCATTTT.

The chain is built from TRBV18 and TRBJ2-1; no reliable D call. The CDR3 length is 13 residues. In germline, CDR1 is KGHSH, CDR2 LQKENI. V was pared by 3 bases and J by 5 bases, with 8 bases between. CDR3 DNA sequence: TGTGCCAGCTCACCGTTTTCCGACAATGAGCAGTTCTTC. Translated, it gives CASSPFSDNEQFF.

CDR3 DNA sequence: TGTGCCAGCAGCGTAGATTTACAGGGGACTGAAGCTTTCTTT. Translated, it gives CASSVDLQGTEAFF. The chain employs TRBV9 and TRBJ1-1; 7 positions agree with TRBD1. The CDR3 spans 14 residues. V gave up 0 bases and J gave up 5 bases; unmatched junction bases: 4. CDR1 and CDR2 from the germline V gene are SGDLS and YYNGEE.

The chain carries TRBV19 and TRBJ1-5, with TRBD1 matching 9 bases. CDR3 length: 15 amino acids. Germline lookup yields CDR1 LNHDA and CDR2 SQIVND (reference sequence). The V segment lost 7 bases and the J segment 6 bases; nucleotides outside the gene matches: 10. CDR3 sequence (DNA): TGTGCCAGTACCGCGGACAGGGGTAATGGTCAGCCCCAGCATTTT. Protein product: CASTADRGNGQPQHF.

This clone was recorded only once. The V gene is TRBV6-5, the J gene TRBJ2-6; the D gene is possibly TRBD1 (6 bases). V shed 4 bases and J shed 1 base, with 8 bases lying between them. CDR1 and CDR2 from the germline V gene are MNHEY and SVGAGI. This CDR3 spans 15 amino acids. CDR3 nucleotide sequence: TGTGCCAGCAGTTTCACAGGGTCTGGGGCCAACGTCCTGACTTTC. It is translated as CASSFTGSGANVLTF.

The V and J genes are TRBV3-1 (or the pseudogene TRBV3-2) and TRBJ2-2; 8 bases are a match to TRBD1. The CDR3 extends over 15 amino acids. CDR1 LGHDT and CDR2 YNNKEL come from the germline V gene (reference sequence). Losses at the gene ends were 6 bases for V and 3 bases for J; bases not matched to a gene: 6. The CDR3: CASRRQGMDTGELFF. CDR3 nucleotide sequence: TGTGCCAGCAGACGACAGGGGATGGACACCGGGGAGCTGTTTTTT.

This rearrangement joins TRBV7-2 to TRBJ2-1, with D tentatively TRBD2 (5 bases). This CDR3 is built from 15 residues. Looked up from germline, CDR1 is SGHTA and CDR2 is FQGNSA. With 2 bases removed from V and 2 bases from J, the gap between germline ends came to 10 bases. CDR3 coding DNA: TGTGCCAGCAGCTTAAGAGGGCTTCCCTACAATGAGCAGTTCTTC. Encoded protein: CASSLRGLPYNEQFF.

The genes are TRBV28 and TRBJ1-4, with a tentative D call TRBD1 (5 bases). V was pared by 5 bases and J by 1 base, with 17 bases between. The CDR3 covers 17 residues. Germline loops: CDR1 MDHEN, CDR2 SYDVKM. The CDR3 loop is CASSLGAKTLTNEKLFF. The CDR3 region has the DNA TGTGCCAGCAGTCTAGGGGCAAAGACCCTAACTAATGAAAAACTGTTTTTT.

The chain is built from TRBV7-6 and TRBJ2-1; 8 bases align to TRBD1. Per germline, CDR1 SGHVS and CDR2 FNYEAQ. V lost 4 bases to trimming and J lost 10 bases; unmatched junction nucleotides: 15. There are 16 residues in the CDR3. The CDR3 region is CASSSPGQGKWNEQFF. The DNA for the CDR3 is TGTGCCAGCAGCTCGCCTGGACAGGGAAAATGGAACGAGCAGTTCTTC.

This CDR3 is CASSLMDYRDTQYF. The CDR3 nucleotides are TGCGCCAGCAGCTTAATGGACTACAGAGATACGCAGTATTTT. The chain joins TRBV5-1 to TRBJ2-3, with TRBD2 as a possible D gene (6 bases). Germline CDR1 and CDR2: SGHRS and YFSETQ. This CDR3 contains 14 residues. Trimming took 2 bases from V and 5 from J, leaving 12 bases between them.

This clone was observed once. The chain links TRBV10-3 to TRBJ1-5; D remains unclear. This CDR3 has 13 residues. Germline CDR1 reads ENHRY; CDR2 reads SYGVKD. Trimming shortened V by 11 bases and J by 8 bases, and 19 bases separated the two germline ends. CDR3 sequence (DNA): TGTGCCGCAACCGGGAGTAGCGAGGAGCCCCAGCATTTT. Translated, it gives CAATGSSEEPQHF.

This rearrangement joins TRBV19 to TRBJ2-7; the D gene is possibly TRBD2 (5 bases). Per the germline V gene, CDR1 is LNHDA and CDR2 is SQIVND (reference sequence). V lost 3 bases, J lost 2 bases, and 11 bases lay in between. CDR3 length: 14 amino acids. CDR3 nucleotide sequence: TGTGCCAGTAGTATTAAAGAGAGGGCCTACGAGCAGTACTTC. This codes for CASSIKERAYEQYF.

The CDR3 spells CASSFGDRKNIQYF. For the CDR3, the DNA is TGTGCCAGCAGTTTCGGGGACAGAAAAAACATTCAGTACTTC. The chain joins TRBV27 to TRBJ2-4; 7 bases align to TRBD1. This CDR3 spans 14 amino acids. V shed 3 bases and J 4 bases; nucleotides not matched to a gene: 3. Germline CDR1 reads MNHEY; CDR2 reads SMNVEV (reference sequence).

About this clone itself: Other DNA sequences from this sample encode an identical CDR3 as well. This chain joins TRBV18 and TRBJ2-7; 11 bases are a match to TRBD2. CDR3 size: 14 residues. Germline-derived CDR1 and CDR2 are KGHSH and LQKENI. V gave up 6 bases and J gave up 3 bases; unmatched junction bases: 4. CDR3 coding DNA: TGTGCCAGCTCCCCGGGGACTAGCGGCTACGAGCAGTACTTC. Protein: CASSPGTSGYEQYF.

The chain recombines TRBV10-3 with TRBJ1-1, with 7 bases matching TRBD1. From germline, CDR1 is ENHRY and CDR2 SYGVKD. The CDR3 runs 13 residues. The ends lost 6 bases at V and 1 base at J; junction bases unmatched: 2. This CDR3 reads CAIRDRANTEAFF. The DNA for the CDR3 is TGTGCCATCAGAGACAGGGCGAACACTGAAGCTTTCTTT.

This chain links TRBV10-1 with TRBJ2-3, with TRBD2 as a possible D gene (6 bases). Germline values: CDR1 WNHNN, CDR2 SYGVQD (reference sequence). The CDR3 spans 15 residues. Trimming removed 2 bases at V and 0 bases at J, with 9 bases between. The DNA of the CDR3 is TGCGCCAGCAGTGAGGGAGGGACTAGCACAGATACGCAGTATTTT. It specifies CASSEGGTSTDTQYF.

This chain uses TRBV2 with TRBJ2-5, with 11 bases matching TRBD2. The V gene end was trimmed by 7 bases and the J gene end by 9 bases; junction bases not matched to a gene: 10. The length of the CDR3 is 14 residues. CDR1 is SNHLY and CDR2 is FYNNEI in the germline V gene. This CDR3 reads CASIGLAGGLAQYF. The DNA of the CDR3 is TGTGCCAGCATCGGATTAGCGGGGGGGCTGGCCCAGTACTTC.

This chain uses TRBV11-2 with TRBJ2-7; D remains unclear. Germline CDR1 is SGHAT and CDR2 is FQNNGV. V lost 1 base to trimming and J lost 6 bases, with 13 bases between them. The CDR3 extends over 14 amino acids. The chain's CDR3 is CASSLGLRVGEQYF. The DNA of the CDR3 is TGTGCCAGCAGCTTAGGGCTTCGGGTTGGCGAGCAGTACTTC.

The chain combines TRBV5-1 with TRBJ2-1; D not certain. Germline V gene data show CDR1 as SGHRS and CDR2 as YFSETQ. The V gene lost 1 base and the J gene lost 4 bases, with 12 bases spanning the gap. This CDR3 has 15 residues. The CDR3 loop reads CASSLSSVSYNEQFF. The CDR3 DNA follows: TGCGCCAGCAGCTTGAGCAGCGTTTCTTACAATGAGCAGTTCTTC.

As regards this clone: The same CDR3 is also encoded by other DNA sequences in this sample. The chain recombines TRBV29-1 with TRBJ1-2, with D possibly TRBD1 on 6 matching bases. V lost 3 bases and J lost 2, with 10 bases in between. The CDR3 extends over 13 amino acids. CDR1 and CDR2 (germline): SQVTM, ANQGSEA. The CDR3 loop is CSVDRGSNYGYTF. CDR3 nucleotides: TGCAGCGTTGACAGGGGATCCAACTATGGCTACACCTTC.

This CDR3 reads CASRQAGANVLTF. Here the CDR3 DNA reads TGTGCCAGCAGACAGGCTGGGGCCAACGTCCTGACTTTC. This sequence joins TRBV25-1 and TRBJ2-6; maybe TRBD1 (5 bases). CDR3 size: 13 residues. The germline CDR1 and CDR2 sequences are MGHDK and SYGVNS. The ends were cut back, 6 bases at V and 2 bases at J, with 5 bases in the middle.

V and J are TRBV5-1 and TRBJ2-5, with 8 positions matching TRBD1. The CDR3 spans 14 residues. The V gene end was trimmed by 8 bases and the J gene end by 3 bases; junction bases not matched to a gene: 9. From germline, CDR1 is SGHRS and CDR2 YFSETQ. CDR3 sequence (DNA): TGCGCCAGTAGCATATCAGGGGGCGAAGAGACCCAGTACTTC. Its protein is CASSISGGEETQYF.

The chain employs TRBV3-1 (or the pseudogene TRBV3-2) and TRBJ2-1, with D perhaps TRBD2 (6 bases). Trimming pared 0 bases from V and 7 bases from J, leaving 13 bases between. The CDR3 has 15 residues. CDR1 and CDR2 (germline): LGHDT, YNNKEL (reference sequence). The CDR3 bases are TGTGCCAGCAGCCAAGATAGATTCGGGAGTAATGAGCAGTTCTTC. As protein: CASSQDRFGSNEQFF.

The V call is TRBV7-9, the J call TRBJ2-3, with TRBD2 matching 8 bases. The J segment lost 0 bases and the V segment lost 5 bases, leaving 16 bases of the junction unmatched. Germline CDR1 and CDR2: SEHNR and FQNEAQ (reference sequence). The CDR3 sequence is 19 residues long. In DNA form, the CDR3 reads TGTGCCAGCAGCAACCCCACGGGTAGCGGGATAGGTAGCACAGATACGCAGTATTTT. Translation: CASSNPTGSGIGSTDTQYF. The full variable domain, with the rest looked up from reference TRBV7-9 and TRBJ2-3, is DTGVSQNPRHKITKRGQNVTFRCDPISEHNRLYWYRQTLGQGPEFLTYFQNEAQLEKSRLLSDRFSAERPKGSFSTLEIQRTEQGDSAMYLCASSNPTGSGIGSTDTQYFGPGTRLTVL.

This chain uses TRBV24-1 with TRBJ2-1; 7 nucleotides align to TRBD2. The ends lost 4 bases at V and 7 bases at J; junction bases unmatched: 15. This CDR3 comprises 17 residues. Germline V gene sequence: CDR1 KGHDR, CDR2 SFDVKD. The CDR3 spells CATSDPTGSGKLNEQFF. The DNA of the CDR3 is TGTGCCACCAGTGACCCAACGGGGAGCGGGAAGTTAAATGAGCAGTTCTTC.